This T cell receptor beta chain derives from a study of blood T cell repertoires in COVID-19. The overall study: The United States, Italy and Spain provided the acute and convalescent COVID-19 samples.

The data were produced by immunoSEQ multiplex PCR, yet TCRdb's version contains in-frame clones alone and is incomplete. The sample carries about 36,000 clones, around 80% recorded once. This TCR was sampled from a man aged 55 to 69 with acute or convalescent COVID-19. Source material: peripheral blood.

CDR3: CAISSLAGDHNEQFF. In DNA form, the CDR3 reads TGTGCCATCAGTTCTCTAGCGGGAGATCACAATGAGCAGTTCTTC. The chain links TRBV10-3 to TRBJ2-1; 10 bases are shared with TRBD2. Germline CDR1 and CDR2: ENHRY and SYGVKD. The CDR3 spans 15 residues. The V and J ends lost 5 bases and 5 bases, in that order; junction bases with no gene match: 6.